This paragraph reports one TCR beta chain. No antigen is known for it. The sample originates from a study of vaccination and CD4 T cells after COVID-19. Study summary: The convalescent group had six males, four females, seven Caucasians, two Asians, one multiracial. With a range of 35 to 161, the median interval from diagnosis to drawing post-COVID samples was approximately 91 days. Some control cultures received a CEFX pool, which served as the positive control. Others received an HIV-1 Nef pool or no peptide. Overall study results and limits: Convalescent patients showed a median about 90% of reactive clones that were seen only post-vaccination.

Sequencing of the DNA from cultured CD4+ T cells was carried out with the Oncomine TCR Beta short-read assay. One entry per CDR3 protein results from TCRdb running MiXCR on the PCR reads. The data contain about 20,000 distinct CDR3 sequences, around 48% of them singletons. Regarding treatment: roughly 10-day PBMC culture with coronavirus spike peptide pools or control peptides (ViraFEST assay). The CDR3 spans 16 residues. CDR1 and CDR2 (germline): DFQATT, SNEGSKA (reference sequence). The J segment lost 4 bases and the V segment lost 3 bases, leaving 10 bases of the junction unmatched. The chain has TRBV20-1 and TRBJ2-3; 10 positions agree with TRBD2. Here the sequenced sample was CD4+ T cells from blood, cultured in vitro, taken before SARS-CoV-2 vaccination. This sequence was found in a human donor who had recovered from COVID-19. The CDR3 sequence is CSARASGSGGPDTQYF. The DNA for the CDR3 is TGCAGTGCTAGGGCTAGCGGGAGTGGGGGGCCAGATACGCAGTATTTT.